Presented here are 27 T cell receptor beta chains from one specimen sequenced in a study of lymphopenia after photon versus proton radiotherapy. Sequencing used immunoSEQ multiplex PCR; TCRdb keeps in-frame clones, though not all of them. Of 35,000 to 40,000 clones in the sample, more than 75% were seen once. Sequencing was performed on peripheral blood, taken from a patient treated with photon-based radiotherapy. The receptor set was obtained from a man in his fifties with gastric cancer.

The V gene is TRBV5-4, the J gene TRBJ1-2; 7 bases agree with TRBD1. The V segment lost 0 bases and the J segment 5 bases; nucleotides outside the gene matches: 1. CDR1 and CDR2 from the germline V gene are SGHNT and YYREEE (reference sequence). The CDR3 runs to 13 residues. The CDR3 protein is CASSLEQGYGYTF. The CDR3 DNA reads as TGTGCCAGCAGCTTGGAACAGGGGTATGGCTACACCTTC.

The V call is TRBV6-6, the J call TRBJ2-5; 7 bases line up with TRBD1. Trimming cost V 2 bases and J 1 base; bases outside gene matches: 1. Germline V gives CDR1 MNHNY, CDR2 SVGAGI (reference sequence). The CDR3 is 14 amino acids. CDR3: CASSYRDSQETQYF. CDR3 nucleotide sequence: TGTGCCAGCAGTTACCGGGACAGCCAAGAGACCCAGTACTTC.

The chain carries TRBV30 and TRBJ1-1; D is uncertain. Trimming pared 4 bases from V and 4 bases from J, leaving 16 bases between. Germline V CDR1 and CDR2: GTSNPN, SVGIG (reference sequence). CDR3 length equals 14 residues. CDR3 bases: TGTGCCTGGAATAGGCCCACGGAAGCCACTGAAGCTTTCTTT. It encodes CAWNRPTEATEAFF.

The chain carries TRBV4-1 and TRBJ1-5, with D unresolved. V was cut by 0 bases and J by 11 bases, with 11 bases left in between. Germline loops: CDR1 MGHRA, CDR2 YSYEKL. This CDR3 comprises 13 residues. CDR3 amino acids: CASSQDTGRAQHF. DNA for the CDR3: TGCGCCAGCAGCCAAGATACCGGACGGGCCCAGCATTTT.

The V call is TRBV27, the J call TRBJ2-1; 10 bases agree with TRBD1. This CDR3 is 15 amino acids long. Germline V gene data show CDR1 as MNHEY and CDR2 as SMNVEV (reference sequence). V shed 5 bases, J shed 4 bases, and the junction held 5 bases outside the gene matches. CDR3 sequence: CASSRQGAQYNEQFF. Written as DNA, the CDR3 is TGTGCCAGCAGTCGACAGGGGGCGCAATACAATGAGCAGTTCTTC.

CDR3 region: CASSLEGGNTEAFF. CDR3 coding DNA: TGCGCCAGCAGCTTGGAAGGGGGAAACACTGAAGCTTTCTTT. V usage is TRBV5-1 and J usage is TRBJ1-1, with a possible D match to TRBD1 (6 bases). V was clipped by 0 bases and J by 2 bases, with 8 bases between them. The CDR3 sequence is 14 residues long. Germline CDR1 is SGHRS and CDR2 is YFSETQ.

The chain has TRBV19 and TRBJ1-2; 9 nucleotides align to TRBD1. Trimming took 1 base from V and 0 from J; bases not matched to a gene: 12. Germline loops: CDR1 LNHDA, CDR2 SQIVND (reference sequence). The CDR3 is made up of 19 amino acids. The CDR3 DNA reads TGTGCCAGTAGTATAGTTTTATCCGGGACAGGGATGACTAACTATGGCTACACCTTC. Protein product: CASSIVLSGTGMTNYGYTF.

The rearrangement uses TRBV29-1 and TRBJ2-3; 9 bases map to TRBD2. J lost 4 bases, V lost 7 bases, and 12 bases had no gene match. The CDR3 sequence is 15 residues long. CDR1 is SQVTM, CDR2 ANQGSEA, per germline. In DNA form, the CDR3 reads TGCAGCGCAAGATCTGGTAGCGGGGGCCCAGATACGCAGTATTTT. Protein product: CSARSGSGGPDTQYF.

The rearrangement uses TRBV5-8 and TRBJ2-6; D gene unclear. Germline loops: CDR1 SGHTS, CDR2 YDEGEE. The CDR3 is 17 amino acids. The V gene lost 4 bases and the J gene lost 0 bases, with 14 bases spanning the gap. The CDR3 nucleotides are TGTGCCAGCAGCCACTACTCAACCTTCTCTGGGGCCAACGTCCTGACTTTC. It yields the protein CASSHYSTFSGANVLTF.

This clone showed up just once. This chain joins TRBV10-2 and TRBJ2-7; 11 bases align to TRBD2. V trimming: 3 bases; J trimming: 6 bases; junction bases outside the gene matches: 4. The CDR3 extends over 14 amino acids. Germline CDR1 is WSHSY and CDR2 is SAAADI. The CDR3 DNA is TGCGCCAGCAGTGATCTAGCGGGAGGTCGCGAGCAGTACTTC. It is translated as CASSDLAGGREQYF.

This clone was seen more than once but under ten times. J is TRBJ1-1 and V is TRBV11-2, with 7 bases fitting TRBD1. The CDR3 sequence is 13 residues long. Looked up from germline, CDR1 is SGHAT and CDR2 is FQNNGV. The V segment lost 4 bases and the J segment 7 bases; nucleotides outside the gene matches: 6. The CDR3 loop is CASSSYRGSEAFF. The CDR3, as DNA: TGTGCCAGCAGCTCCTACAGGGGTAGTGAAGCTTTCTTT.

A few counts support this clone. The rearrangement uses TRBV4-1 and TRBJ2-5; 7 nucleotides align to TRBD1. The germline V gene has CDR1 MGHRA and CDR2 YSYEKL. CDR3 size: 13 residues. With 3 bases clipped from V and 4 bases from J, the junction kept 2 bases outside the gene matches. CDR3 sequence reads: CASSQTGIETQYF. Here the CDR3 DNA reads TGCGCCAGCAGCCAGACAGGGATAGAGACCCAGTACTTC.

The CDR3 DNA is TGTGCCAGCAGCGCAGGGACAGTGGGCAATCAGCCCCAGCATTTT. Protein sequence: CASSAGTVGNQPQHF. This chain joins TRBV7-8 and TRBJ1-5; the match to TRBD1 covers 7 bases. The CDR3 contains 15 residues. J gave up 2 bases and V 5 bases, and 6 bases lay outside the gene matches. In germline, CDR1 is SGHVS, CDR2 FQNEAQ. The entire variable domain, with the rest obtained from reference TRBV7-8 and TRBJ1-5, is as follows: GAGVSQSPRYKVAKRGQDVALRCDPISGHVSLFWYQQALGQGPEFLTYFQNEAQLDKSGLPSDRFFAERPEGSVSTLKIQRTQQEDSAVYLCASSAGTVGNQPQHFGDGTRLSIL.

V usage is TRBV5-4 and J usage is TRBJ2-2, with TRBD2 identical over 9 bases. Trimming at V came to 1 base and at J to 8 bases, leaving 6 bases not matched to a gene. The CDR3 totals 15 residues. CDR1 and CDR2 (germline): SGHNT, YYREEE (reference sequence). In nucleotides, the CDR3 is TGTGCCAGCAGCTTGATGGCGGGAGGGCCGGGGGAGCTGTTTTTT. Translating it yields CASSLMAGGPGELFF.

This chain links TRBV5-6 with TRBJ2-7, with D tentatively TRBD1 or TRBD2 (5 bases each). The CDR3 totals 18 residues. Germline lookup yields CDR1 SGHDT and CDR2 YYEEEE. Trimming shortened V by 2 bases and J by 6 bases, and 27 bases separated the two germline ends. In DNA form, the CDR3 reads TGTGCCAGCAGCTTTTCGGACTTCACCCTTCCCTTTGGGGGCGAGCAGTACTTC. Protein product: CASSFSDFTLPFGGEQYF.

This chain links TRBV18 with TRBJ2-1, with 13 bases identical to TRBD2. Germline lookup yields CDR1 KGHSH and CDR2 LQKENI. The length of the CDR3 is 20 residues. J lost 5 bases, V lost 3 bases, and 16 bases had no gene match. The chain's CDR3 is CASSPRRTSGSEVGDNEQFF. The CDR3 DNA reads TGTGCCAGCTCACCGCGAAGGACTAGCGGGAGTGAGGTAGGGGACAATGAGCAGTTCTTC.

The V call is TRBV15, the J call TRBJ1-1; D is possibly TRBD1 (6 bases). V lost 0 bases and J 4 bases, leaving 15 bases between the germline ends. The CDR3 totals 16 residues. From germline, CDR1 is LNHNV and CDR2 YYDKDF (reference sequence). The CDR3 region is CATSRDLTGFLTEAFF. In DNA form, the CDR3 reads TGTGCCACCAGCAGAGATCTTACAGGGTTTCTCACTGAAGCTTTCTTT.

V and J are TRBV20-1 and TRBJ2-4; a weak D match, TRBD1 (5 bases). Germline loops: CDR1 DFQATT, CDR2 SNEGSKA (reference sequence). This CDR3 has 11 amino acids. Trimming shortened V by 4 bases and J by 8 bases, and 9 bases separated the two germline ends. The CDR3 DNA reads TGCAGTGCTATCTTCAGGGACATTCAGTACTTC. It encodes CSAIFRDIQYF.

The chain couples TRBV21-1 to TRBJ2-1; no DNA check was done on the table's D call, TRBD2. TRBV21-1 is flagged as a pseudogene. The CDR3 runs to 18 residues. The CDR3 is CASSKARGLAGGINEQFF. The CDR3, as DNA: TGTGCCAGCAGCAAAGCTAGGGGACTAGCGGGAGGTATTAATGAGCAGTTCTTC.

This chain uses TRBV7-8 with TRBJ1-1; D call uncertain. The V end lost 5 bases, the J end lost 4 bases, and 11 bases lay between the germline ends. The CDR3 sequence is 13 residues long. Germline loops: CDR1 SGHVS, CDR2 FQNEAQ. The CDR3 DNA reads TGTGCCAGCAGCCTCATCGAGGGCACTGAAGCTTTCTTT. As protein: CASSLIEGTEAFF.

This chain joins TRBV5-8 and TRBJ1-1; weak D call: TRBD1 (5 bases). The CDR3 spans 16 residues. Germline V gene sequence: CDR1 SGHTS, CDR2 YDEGEE. V lost 3 bases and J lost 1, with 16 bases in between. CDR3 sequence: CASSWTTGLPNTEAFF. The CDR3 nucleotides read TGTGCCAGCAGCTGGACAACGGGACTACCGAACACTGAAGCTTTCTTT.

The chain carries TRBV7-7 and TRBJ1-3, with D perhaps TRBD1 (5 bases). The germline V gene encodes CDR1 SSHAT and CDR2 FNYEAQ (reference sequence). V shed 5 bases and J shed 0 bases, with 20 bases lying between them. The CDR3 has 18 residues. The CDR3 loop reads CASSEGPQFSISGNTIYF. Written as DNA, the CDR3 is TGTGCCAGCAGCGAGGGACCCCAATTCAGCATCTCTGGAAACACCATATATTTT.

The rearrangement uses TRBV5-5 and TRBJ2-5, with TRBD2 identical over 7 bases. The CDR3 length is 15 residues. The V gene end was trimmed by 4 bases and the J gene end by 1 base; junction bases not matched to a gene: 7. Germline values: CDR1 SGHKS, CDR2 YYEKEE (reference sequence). This chain's CDR3 is CASSPMGGAQETQYF. In DNA, the CDR3 is TGTGCCAGCAGCCCGATGGGAGGGGCCCAAGAGACCCAGTACTTC.

The V call is TRBV18, the J call TRBJ1-1; 10 bases are shared with TRBD1. With V trimmed by 3 bases and J by 7 bases, 8 bases remained unmatched. This CDR3 comprises 15 residues. Germline CDR1 and CDR2: KGHSH and LQKENI. The CDR3 spells CASSPGTGDSVEAFF. DNA for the CDR3: TGTGCCAGCTCACCGGGGACAGGGGATAGTGTTGAAGCTTTCTTT.

V gene TRBV9 combines with J gene TRBJ2-7, with 8 bases fitting TRBD2. V shed 3 bases, J shed 2 bases, and the junction held 1 base outside the gene matches. Germline loops: CDR1 SGDLS, CDR2 YYNGEE. The length of the CDR3 is 13 residues. The CDR3 DNA is TGTGCCAGCAGCGGAGCGGGGGCCTACGAGCAGTACTTC. Translated: CASSGAGAYEQYF.

This chain links TRBV19 with TRBJ1-2, with 8 bases lining up with TRBD1. Germline V lookup: CDR1 LNHDA, CDR2 SQIVND (reference sequence). J was trimmed by 7 bases and V by 7 bases; bases with no gene match: 17. This CDR3 is built from 16 residues. The CDR3 spells CASTPRRTGRDGGYTF. The DNA of the CDR3 is TGTGCCAGTACCCCCCGGAGGACAGGGAGGGATGGTGGCTACACCTTC.

The CDR3 DNA sequence: TGTGCCAGCACCTCCCTCGGGAGGCGGGAGGGCCACAATGAGCAGTTCTTC. Its protein is CASTSLGRREGHNEQFF. J is TRBJ2-1 and V is TRBV11-2; 9 bases align to TRBD2. With 7 bases clipped from V and 5 bases from J, the junction kept 15 bases outside the gene matches. Looked up from germline, CDR1 is SGHAT and CDR2 is FQNNGV. CDR3 size: 17 residues.